This T cell receptor beta chain was observed in a study of blood T cell repertoires in COVID-19. Study-wide context: T cells, B-cell-depleted T cells, or PBMCs provided the cDNA or gDNA that served as material.

Trimming cost V 3 bases and J 9 bases, with 21 bases left between them. The CDR3 length is 16 residues. Germline CDR1 and CDR2: KGHSH and LQKENI. Authors' methods: Amplification from reference gene primers served as the basis for estimated nucleated cell counts. Some clones are missing from TCRdb's copy, which holds only in-frame ones; the method was immunoSEQ multiplex PCR. That table gives V, J and clone size, and the DNA gave D and trimming. This table has 300,000 to 450,000 clones, 81% appearing once. The sequenced material came from peripheral blood. This receptor was obtained from a human donor with acute or convalescent COVID-19. The donor label of this sample is uncertain. The chain uses TRBV18 and TRBJ1-5; TRBD1 is a possible D gene (5 bases). The CDR3 loop is CASSPTTPSGHGPQHF. CDR3 bases: TGTGCCAGCTCACCCACGACCCCCAGTGGACACGGGCCCCAGCATTTT.